These 10 T cell receptor beta chains were all obtained from the same sample, sequenced in a study of monozygotic twins with inflammatory bowel disease. TCRdb reprocessed the 5' RACE reads; each CDR3 protein has one entry and no DNA is given. Here the sample table reports just over 300,000 distinct CDR3 sequences. The material sequenced was blood. All receptors derive from a human donor with ulcerative colitis or Crohn's disease, or a healthy co-twin of an affected twin (not recorded which).

J is TRBJ2-4 and V is TRBV30; TCRdb's D call of TRBD2 is untestable without DNA. The CDR3 spans 14 residues. Germline values: CDR1 GTSNPN, CDR2 SVGIG (reference sequence). Here the CDR3 reads CAWSPPRRGNIQYF.

The V and J genes are TRBV23-1 and TRBJ2-3; the D call from TCRdb, TRBD1, cannot be confirmed without DNA. TRBV23-1 is an ORF, and what it does is uncertain. The CDR3 sequence is 14 residues long. The CDR3 is CASSQQGTFGTQYF.

This chain links TRBV12-3 or TRBV12-4 with TRBJ2-7; TCRdb gives TRBD2 as the D gene, but with no DNA this cannot be confirmed. The CDR3 spans 14 residues. CDR3 in amino acids: CASSTRGGRYEQYF.

The gene calls are TRBV6-1 and TRBJ2-7. This CDR3 comprises 13 residues. CDR1 is MNHNS and CDR2 is SASEGT in the germline V gene. CDR3 loop: CASSVVGFYEQYF.

This sequence joins TRBV24-1 and TRBJ1-1; the D gene TCRdb calls, TRBD1, cannot be checked with no DNA. This CDR3 region has 14 residues. The germline CDR1 and CDR2 sequences are KGHDR and SFDVKD. CDR3 sequence: CATRYGAHDTEAFF.

The chain recombines TRBV12-3 or TRBV12-4 with TRBJ1-6; the D gene TCRdb calls, TRBD1, cannot be checked with no DNA. The CDR3 length is 13 residues. CDR3 region: CASSLRGDSPLHF.

The chain recombines TRBV28 with TRBJ2-1; TCRdb designates TRBD1, a call that cannot be tested without DNA. The germline V gene has CDR1 MDHEN and CDR2 SYDVKM. The CDR3 loop spans 15 amino acids. This chain's CDR3 is CASSSHGQGRDEQFF.

V and J are TRBV4-3 and TRBJ2-3; absent DNA, TCRdb's TRBD2 call cannot be checked. CDR3 length equals 19 residues. Per the germline V gene, CDR1 is LGHNA and CDR2 is YSLEER. CDR3 in amino acids: CASSQDLGLAGGMKDTQYF.

The chain employs TRBV27 and TRBJ1-6; as DNA is missing, the TRBD1 call by TCRdb cannot be tested. This CDR3 spans 15 amino acids. Germline assignment: CDR1 MNHEY and CDR2 SMNVEV (reference sequence). The CDR3 loop reads CASSLPGTGNSPLHF.

The J gene is TRBJ2-7, the V gene TRBV3-1. This CDR3 is built from 12 residues. Germline V lookup: CDR1 LGHDT, CDR2 YNNKEL (reference sequence). The CDR3 reads CASSHRIGEQYF.